These 8 T cell receptor beta chains were sequenced from one sample in a study of sequential checkpoint blockade in melanoma. TCRdb's copy holds only in-frame clones and misses some; the assay was immunoSEQ multiplex PCR. The data show some 40,000 clones, with roughly 84% seen just once and around 12% held by the top ten. The treatment here: randomized to nivolumab then ipilimumab (arm A) or the reverse (arm B). The sample in question was CD8+ T cells sorted from blood (inferred from file names), obtained from a patient given nivolumab and ipilimumab in sequence. The receptors originated from a human donor with melanoma.

The genes are TRBV7-9 and TRBJ2-1; perhaps TRBD2 as D (6 bases). Germline V lookup: CDR1 SEHNR, CDR2 FQNEAQ (reference sequence). This CDR3 has 13 residues. V was shortened by 0 bases and J by 10 bases, with 10 bases between the two germline ends. The CDR3, as DNA: TGTGCCAGCAGCTTAGCAGGGACTTCGGAGCAGTTCTTC. It specifies CASSLAGTSEQFF.

This clone was observed once. This chain uses TRBV10-3 with TRBJ1-4, with 7 bases lining up with TRBD1. J gave up 8 bases and V 8 bases, and 8 bases lay outside the gene matches. Germline CDR1 reads ENHRY; CDR2 reads SYGVKD. There are 13 residues in the CDR3. The CDR3 nucleotides read TGTGCCATCTCGGACAGGTCGGGGGAAAAACTGTTTTTT. This sequence encodes CAISDRSGEKLFF.

J is TRBJ2-3 and V is TRBV27; no clear D gene. Germline assignment: CDR1 MNHEY and CDR2 SMNVEV (reference sequence). This CDR3 has 15 residues. Trimming stripped 6 bases from V and 2 bases from J, with 15 bases between. The CDR3 loop is CASSLISGDTDTQYF. The CDR3 DNA sequence: TGTGCCAGCAGCCTTATATCCGGAGACACAGATACGCAGTATTTT.

The rearrangement uses TRBV7-9 and TRBJ2-1; D ambiguous. The length of the CDR3 is 14 residues. Germline CDR1 reads SEHNR; CDR2 reads FQNEAQ (reference sequence). Trimming pared 5 bases from V and 3 bases from J, leaving 11 bases between. For the CDR3, the DNA is TGTGCCAGCAGCCGGCAGGCAAACTACAATGAGCAGTTCTTC. Translating it yields CASSRQANYNEQFF. Drawing the rest from reference TRBV7-9 and TRBJ2-1, the complete variable domain is DTGVSQNPRHKITKRGQNVTFRCDPISEHNRLYWYRQTLGQGPEFLTYFQNEAQLEKSRLLSDRFSAERPKGSFSTLEIQRTEQGDSAMYLCASSRQANYNEQFFGPGTRLTVL.

The genes are TRBV9 and TRBJ2-3; 10 nucleotides line up with TRBD2. Unmatched junction bases numbered 6, after V lost 0 bases and J lost 5 bases. The germline V gene has CDR1 SGDLS and CDR2 YYNGEE. The CDR3 covers 16 residues. CDR3 amino acids: CASSVEASGSGDTQYF. The CDR3 nucleotides read TGTGCCAGCAGCGTAGAGGCTAGCGGGAGTGGAGATACGCAGTATTTT.

The genes are TRBV6-5 and TRBJ2-1, with 9 bases aligning to TRBD2. Germline loops: CDR1 MNHEY, CDR2 SVGAGI. V gave up 6 bases and J gave up 6 bases; unmatched junction bases: 9. The CDR3 sequence is 15 residues long. This CDR3 is CASSPVAGAVNEQFF. CDR3 bases: TGTGCCAGCAGCCCGGTAGCGGGAGCAGTCAATGAGCAGTTCTTC.

CDR3 coding DNA: TGTGCCAGCAGCTTACAGGGCCCTGAAGCTTTCTTT. Its translation is CASSLQGPEAFF. The V call is TRBV5-4, the J call TRBJ1-1; a weak D match, TRBD1 (6 bases). CDR3 length: 12 residues. Trimming removed 2 bases at V and 6 bases at J, with 8 bases between. Germline-derived CDR1 and CDR2 are SGHNT and YYREEE (reference sequence).

With respect to this clone: Different DNA sequences within this sample yield the same CDR3. V gene TRBV18 combines with J gene TRBJ2-7; possibly TRBD2 for D (5 bases). CDR1 and CDR2 (germline): KGHSH, LQKENI. The CDR3 runs 16 residues. The CDR3 DNA reads as TGCGCCAGCTCACCAGTCCAGACTATGAATTCCTACGAGCAGTACGTC. This encodes CASSPVQTMNSYEQYV.